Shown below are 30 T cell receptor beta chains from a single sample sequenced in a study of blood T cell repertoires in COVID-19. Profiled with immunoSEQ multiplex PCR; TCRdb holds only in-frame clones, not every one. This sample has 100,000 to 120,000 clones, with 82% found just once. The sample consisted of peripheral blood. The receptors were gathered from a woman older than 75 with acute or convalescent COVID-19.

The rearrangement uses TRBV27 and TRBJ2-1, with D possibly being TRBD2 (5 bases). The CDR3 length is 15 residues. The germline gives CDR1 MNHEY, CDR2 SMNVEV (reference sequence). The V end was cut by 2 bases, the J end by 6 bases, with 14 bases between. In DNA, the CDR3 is TGTGCCAGCAGTTTAGCGGGTGGTCCTCTCAATGAGCAGTTCTTC. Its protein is CASSLAGGPLNEQFF.

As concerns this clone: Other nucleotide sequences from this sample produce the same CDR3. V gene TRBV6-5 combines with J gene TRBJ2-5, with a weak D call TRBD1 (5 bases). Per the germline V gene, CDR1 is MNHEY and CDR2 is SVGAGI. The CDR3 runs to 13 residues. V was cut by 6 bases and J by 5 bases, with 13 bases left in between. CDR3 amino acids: CASRRQGVETQYF. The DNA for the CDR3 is TGTGCCAGCAGACGTCAAGGGGTGGAGACCCAGTACTTC.

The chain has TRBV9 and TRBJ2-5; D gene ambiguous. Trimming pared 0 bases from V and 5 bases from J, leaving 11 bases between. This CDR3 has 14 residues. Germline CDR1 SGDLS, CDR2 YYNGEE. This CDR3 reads CASSVGVGLETQYF. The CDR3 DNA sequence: TGTGCCAGCAGCGTAGGGGTTGGGCTGGAGACCCAGTACTTC.

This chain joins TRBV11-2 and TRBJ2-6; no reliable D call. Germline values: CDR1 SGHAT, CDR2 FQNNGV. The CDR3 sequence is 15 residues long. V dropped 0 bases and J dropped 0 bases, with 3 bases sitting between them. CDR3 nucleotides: TGTGCCAGCAGCTTAGACGGCTCTGGGGCCAACGTCCTGACTTTC. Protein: CASSLDGSGANVLTF. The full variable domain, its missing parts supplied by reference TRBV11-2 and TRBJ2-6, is EAGVAQSPRYKIIEKRQSVAFWCNPISGHATLYWYQQILGQGPKLLIQFQNNGVVDDSQLPKDRFSAERLKGVDSTLKIQPAKLEDSAVYLCASSLDGSGANVLTFGAGSRLTVL.

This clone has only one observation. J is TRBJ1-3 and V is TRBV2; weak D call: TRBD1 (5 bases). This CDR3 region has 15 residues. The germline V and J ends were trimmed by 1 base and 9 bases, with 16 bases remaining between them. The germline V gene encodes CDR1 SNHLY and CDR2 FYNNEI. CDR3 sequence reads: CASSEVRDSYGTIYF. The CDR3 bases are TGTGCCAGCAGTGAAGTCCGGGACTCTTACGGCACCATATATTTT.

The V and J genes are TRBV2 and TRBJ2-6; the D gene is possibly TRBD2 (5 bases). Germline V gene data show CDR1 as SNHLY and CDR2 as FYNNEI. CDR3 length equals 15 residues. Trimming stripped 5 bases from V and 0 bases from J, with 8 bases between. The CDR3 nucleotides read TGTGCCAGCAGTCCGGGAACCTCTGGGGCCAACGTCCTGACTTTC. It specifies CASSPGTSGANVLTF.

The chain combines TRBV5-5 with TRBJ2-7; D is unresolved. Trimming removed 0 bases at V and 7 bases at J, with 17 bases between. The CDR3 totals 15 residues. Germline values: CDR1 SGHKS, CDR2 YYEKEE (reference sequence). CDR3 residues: CASSLATTSALEQYF. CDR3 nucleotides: TGTGCCAGCAGCTTGGCCACTACGAGCGCCCTGGAGCAGTACTTC.

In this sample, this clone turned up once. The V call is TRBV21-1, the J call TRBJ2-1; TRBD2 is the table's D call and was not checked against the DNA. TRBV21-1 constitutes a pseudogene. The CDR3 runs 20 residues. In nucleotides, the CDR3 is TGTGCCAGCAGCAAAGTCCCTTCCGGGACTAGTGGGGATCAGTACAATGAGCAGTTCTTC. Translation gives CASSKVPSGTSGDQYNEQFF.

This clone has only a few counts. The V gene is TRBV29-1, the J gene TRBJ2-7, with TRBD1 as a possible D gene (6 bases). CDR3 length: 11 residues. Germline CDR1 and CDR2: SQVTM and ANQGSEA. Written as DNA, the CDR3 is TGCAGTGTAGCAGGGGTCTACGAGCAGTACTTC. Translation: CSVAGVYEQYF.

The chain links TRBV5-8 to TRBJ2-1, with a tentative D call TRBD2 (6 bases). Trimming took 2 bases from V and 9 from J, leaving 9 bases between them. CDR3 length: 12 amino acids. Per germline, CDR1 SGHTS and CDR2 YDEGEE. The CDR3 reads CASSFRDSEQFF. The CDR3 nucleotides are TGTGCCAGCAGCTTCCGGGACTCTGAGCAGTTCTTC.

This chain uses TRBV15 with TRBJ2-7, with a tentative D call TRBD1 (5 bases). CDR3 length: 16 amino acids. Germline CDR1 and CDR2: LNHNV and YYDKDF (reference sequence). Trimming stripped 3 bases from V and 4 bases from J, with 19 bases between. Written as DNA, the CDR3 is TGTGCCACCAGCAGGGAAGGGATGAGTTCAGGGTACGAGCAGTACTTC. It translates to CATSREGMSSGYEQYF.

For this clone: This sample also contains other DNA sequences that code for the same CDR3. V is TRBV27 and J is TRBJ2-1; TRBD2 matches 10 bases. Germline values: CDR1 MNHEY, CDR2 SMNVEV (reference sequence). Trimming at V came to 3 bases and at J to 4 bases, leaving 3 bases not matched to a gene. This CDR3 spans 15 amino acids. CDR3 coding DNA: TGTGCCAGCAGTTTTGGACTAGCGGCTTACAATGAGCAGTTCTTC. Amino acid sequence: CASSFGLAAYNEQFF.

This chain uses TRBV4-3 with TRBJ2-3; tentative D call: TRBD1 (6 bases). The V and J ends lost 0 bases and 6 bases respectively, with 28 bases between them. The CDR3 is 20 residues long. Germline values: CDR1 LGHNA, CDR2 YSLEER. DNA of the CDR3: TGCGCCAGCAGCCAAGAGCCCCTCGTAGGGGGAGTACCCCTGGGGGATACGCAGTATTTT. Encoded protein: CASSQEPLVGGVPLGDTQYF.

In DNA, the CDR3 is TGTGCCATCAGTTCCTCCGGTGGCGAGCAGTACGTC. It encodes CAISSSGGEQYV. The chain carries TRBV10-3 and TRBJ2-7; no firm D call. Trimming removed 5 bases at V and 6 bases at J, with 11 bases between. CDR3 length: 12 residues. Germline V gene sequence: CDR1 ENHRY, CDR2 SYGVKD.

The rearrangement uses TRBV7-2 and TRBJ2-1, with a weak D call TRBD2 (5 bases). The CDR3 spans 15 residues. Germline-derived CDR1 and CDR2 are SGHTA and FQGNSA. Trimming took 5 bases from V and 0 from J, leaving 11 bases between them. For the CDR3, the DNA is TGTGCCAGCAGCCCGGACTCGAGCTCCTACAATGAGCAGTTCTTC. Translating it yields CASSPDSSSYNEQFF.

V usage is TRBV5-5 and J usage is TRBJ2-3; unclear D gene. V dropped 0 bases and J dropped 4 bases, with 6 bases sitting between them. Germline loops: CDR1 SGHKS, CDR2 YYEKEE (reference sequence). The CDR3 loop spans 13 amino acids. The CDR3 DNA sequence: TGTGCCAGCAGCTTGGCAGGATCAGATACGCAGTATTTT. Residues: CASSLAGSDTQYF.

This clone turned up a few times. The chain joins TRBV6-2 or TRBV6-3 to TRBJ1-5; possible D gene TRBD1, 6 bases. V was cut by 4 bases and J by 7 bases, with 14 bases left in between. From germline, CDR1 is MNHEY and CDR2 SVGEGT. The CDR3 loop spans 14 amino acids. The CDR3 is CASSSGTRSQPQHF. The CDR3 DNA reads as TGTGCCAGCAGTTCCGGGACAAGGAGCCAGCCCCAGCATTTT.

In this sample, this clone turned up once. CDR3 coding DNA: TGTGCCAGCAGCTTAGGGTCACAGACCAAAAACATTCAGTACTTC. Amino acids: CASSLGSQTKNIQYF. This chain uses TRBV7-2 with TRBJ2-4; D gene uncertain. CDR3 length: 15 amino acids. CDR1 SGHTA and CDR2 FQGNSA come from the germline V gene. Trimming pared 1 base from V and 2 bases from J, leaving 9 bases between.

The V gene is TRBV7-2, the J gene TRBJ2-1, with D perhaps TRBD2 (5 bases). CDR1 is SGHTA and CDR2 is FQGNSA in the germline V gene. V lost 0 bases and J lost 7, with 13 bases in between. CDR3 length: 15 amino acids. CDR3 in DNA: TGTGCCAGCAGCTTAGCGAGGGATTCTCGGAATGAGCAGTTCTTC. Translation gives CASSLARDSRNEQFF.

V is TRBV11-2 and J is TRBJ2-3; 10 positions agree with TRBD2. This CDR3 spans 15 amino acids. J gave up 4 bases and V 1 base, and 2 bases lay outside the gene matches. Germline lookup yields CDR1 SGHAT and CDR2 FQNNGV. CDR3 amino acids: CASSLVSGRADTQYF. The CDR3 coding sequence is TGTGCCAGCAGCTTAGTGAGCGGGAGGGCAGATACGCAGTATTTT.

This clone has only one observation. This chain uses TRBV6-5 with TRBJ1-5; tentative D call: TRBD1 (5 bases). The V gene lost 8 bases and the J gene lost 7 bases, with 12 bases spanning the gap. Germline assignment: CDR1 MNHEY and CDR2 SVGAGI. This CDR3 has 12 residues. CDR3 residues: CASCQGRQPQHF. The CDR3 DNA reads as TGTGCCAGCTGCCAGGGCCGCCAGCCCCAGCATTTT.

The CDR3 region has the DNA TGCGCCAGCAGCCCGGGACTAGCGGGAGAGGAGACCCAGTACTTC. This codes for CASSPGLAGEETQYF. The rearrangement joins TRBV5-1 to TRBJ2-5, with 14 bases identical to TRBD2. The ends lost 4 bases at V and 5 bases at J; junction bases unmatched: 4. The length of the CDR3 is 15 residues. The germline CDR1 and CDR2 sequences are SGHRS and YFSETQ.

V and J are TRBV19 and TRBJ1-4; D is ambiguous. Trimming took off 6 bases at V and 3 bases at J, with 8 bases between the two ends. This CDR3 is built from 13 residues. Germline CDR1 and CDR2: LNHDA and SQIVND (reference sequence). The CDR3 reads CASRDSANEKLFF. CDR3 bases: TGTGCCAGTAGGGACTCGGCTAATGAAAAACTGTTTTTT.

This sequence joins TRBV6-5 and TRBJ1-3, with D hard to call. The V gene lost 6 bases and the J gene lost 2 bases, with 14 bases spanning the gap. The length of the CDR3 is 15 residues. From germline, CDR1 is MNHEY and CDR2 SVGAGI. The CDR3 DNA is TGTGCCAGCAGCTTACTCGGAGATCCTGGAAACACCATATATTTT. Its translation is CASSLLGDPGNTIYF.

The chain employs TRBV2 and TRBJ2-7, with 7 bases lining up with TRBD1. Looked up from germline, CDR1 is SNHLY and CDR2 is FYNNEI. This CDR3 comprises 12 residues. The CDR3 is CASREDRDEQYV. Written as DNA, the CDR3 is TGTGCCAGCAGAGAAGACAGGGACGAGCAGTACGTC.

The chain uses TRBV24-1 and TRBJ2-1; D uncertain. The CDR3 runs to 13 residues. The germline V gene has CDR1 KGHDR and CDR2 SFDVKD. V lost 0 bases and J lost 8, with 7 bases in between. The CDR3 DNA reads TGTGCCACCAGTGATTTGCCTATTGATGAGCAGTTCTTC. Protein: CATSDLPIDEQFF.

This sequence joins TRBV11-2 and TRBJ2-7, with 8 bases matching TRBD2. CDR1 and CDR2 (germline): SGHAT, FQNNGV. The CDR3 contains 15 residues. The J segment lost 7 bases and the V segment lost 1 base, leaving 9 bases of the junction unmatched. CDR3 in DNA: TGTGCCAGCAGCTTAGGTGTCGGGAGGGCTGGAGAGCAGTACGTC. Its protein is CASSLGVGRAGEQYV.

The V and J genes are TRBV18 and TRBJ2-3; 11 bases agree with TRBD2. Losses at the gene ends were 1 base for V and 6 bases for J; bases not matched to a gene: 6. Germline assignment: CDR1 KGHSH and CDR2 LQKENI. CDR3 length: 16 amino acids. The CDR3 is CASSPLLAGGADTQYF. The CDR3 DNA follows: TGTGCCAGCTCACCACTGCTAGCGGGAGGTGCGGATACGCAGTATTTT.

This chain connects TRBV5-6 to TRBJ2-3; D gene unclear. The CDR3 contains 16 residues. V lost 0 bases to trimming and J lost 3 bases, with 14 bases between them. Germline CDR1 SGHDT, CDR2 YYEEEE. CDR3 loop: CASSLGRQDKTDTQYF. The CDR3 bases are TGTGCCAGCAGCTTGGGCCGTCAAGACAAAACAGATACGCAGTATTTT.

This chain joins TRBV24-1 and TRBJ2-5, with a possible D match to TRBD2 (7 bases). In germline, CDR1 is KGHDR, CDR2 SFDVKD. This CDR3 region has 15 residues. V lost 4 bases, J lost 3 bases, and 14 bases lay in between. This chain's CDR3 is CATSDGGQGKETQYF. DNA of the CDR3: TGTGCCACCAGTGACGGGGGGCAGGGAAAAGAGACCCAGTACTTC.